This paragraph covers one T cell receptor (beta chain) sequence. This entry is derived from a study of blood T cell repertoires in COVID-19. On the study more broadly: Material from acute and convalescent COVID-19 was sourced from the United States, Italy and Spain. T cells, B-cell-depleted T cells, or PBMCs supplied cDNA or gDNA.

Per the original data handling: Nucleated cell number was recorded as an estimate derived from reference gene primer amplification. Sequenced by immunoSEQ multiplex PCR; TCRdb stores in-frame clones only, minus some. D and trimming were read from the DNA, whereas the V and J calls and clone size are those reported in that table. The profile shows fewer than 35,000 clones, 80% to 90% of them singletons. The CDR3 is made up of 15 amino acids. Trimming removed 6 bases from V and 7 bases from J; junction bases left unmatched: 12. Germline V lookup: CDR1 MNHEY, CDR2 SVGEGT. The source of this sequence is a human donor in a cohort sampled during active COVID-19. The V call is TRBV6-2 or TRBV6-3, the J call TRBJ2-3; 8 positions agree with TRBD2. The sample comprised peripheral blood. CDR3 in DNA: TGTGCCAGCAGCACCCCCTCAGCGGGGGAAAATACGCAGTATTTT. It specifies CASSTPSAGENTQYF.